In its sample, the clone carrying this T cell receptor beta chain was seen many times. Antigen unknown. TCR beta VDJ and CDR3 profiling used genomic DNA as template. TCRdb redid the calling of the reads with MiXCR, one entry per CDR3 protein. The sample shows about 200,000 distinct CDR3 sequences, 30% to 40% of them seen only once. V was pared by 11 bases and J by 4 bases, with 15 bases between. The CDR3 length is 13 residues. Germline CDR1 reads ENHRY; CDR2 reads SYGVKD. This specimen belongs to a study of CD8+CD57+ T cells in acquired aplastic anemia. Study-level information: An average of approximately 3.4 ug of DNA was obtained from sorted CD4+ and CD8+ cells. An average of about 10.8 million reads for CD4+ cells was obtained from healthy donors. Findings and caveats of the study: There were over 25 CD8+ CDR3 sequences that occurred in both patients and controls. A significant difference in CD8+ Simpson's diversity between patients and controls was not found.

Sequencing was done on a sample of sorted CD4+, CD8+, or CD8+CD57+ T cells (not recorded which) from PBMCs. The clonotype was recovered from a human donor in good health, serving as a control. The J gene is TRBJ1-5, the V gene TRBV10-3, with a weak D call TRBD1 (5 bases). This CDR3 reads CAGSRDSNQPQHF. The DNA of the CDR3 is TGTGCCGGGTCAAGGGACTCTAATCAGCCCCAGCATTTT.